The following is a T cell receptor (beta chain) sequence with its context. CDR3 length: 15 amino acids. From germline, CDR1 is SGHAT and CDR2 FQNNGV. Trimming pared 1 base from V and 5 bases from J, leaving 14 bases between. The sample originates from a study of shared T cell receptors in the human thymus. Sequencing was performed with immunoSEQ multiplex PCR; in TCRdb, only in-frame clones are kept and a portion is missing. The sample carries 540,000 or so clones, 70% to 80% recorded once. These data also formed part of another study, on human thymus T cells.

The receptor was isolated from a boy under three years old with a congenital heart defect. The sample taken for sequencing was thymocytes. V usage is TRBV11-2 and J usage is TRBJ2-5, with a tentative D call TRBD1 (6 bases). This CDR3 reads CASSLARGGAETQYF. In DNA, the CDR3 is TGTGCCAGCAGCTTAGCGAGAGGGGGAGCGGAGACCCAGTACTTC.